The source of this TCR beta chain is a study of OX40 agonist ivuxolimab in advanced cancers. In terms of the full investigation: Ivuxolimab, which targeted the costimulatory receptor OX40 (CD134), was an agonistic, fully human IgG2 monoclonal antibody. Intravenous ivuxolimab was administered to patients every 2 weeks at six dose levels: 0.01, 0.1, 0.3, 1.5, 3 and 10 mg/kg. Of the 50 to 55 dose-escalation patients, hepatocellular carcinoma was present in around 20, melanoma in approximately 15, renal cell carcinoma in 9 and head and neck cancer in 9. A male proportion of roughly 80% and a mean age of about 60 years, ranging from 23 to 79, were recorded for the dose-escalation cohort. Patients were allowed to have had prior anti-PD-1, anti-PD-L1 or anti-CTLA-4 therapy, and about 40% of the dose-escalation patients had been treated with checkpoint inhibitors. Three dose-escalation patients achieved partial responses, one with hepatocellular carcinoma and two with cutaneous melanoma. Peripheral TCRbeta sequencing aimed to test whether ivuxolimab altered TCR sequence diversity and caused clonal T-cell expansion. The paper describes the monotherapy dose-escalation part (N = 52 patients) of the phase I trial of ivuxolimab.

Patients with autoimmune disease history or receiving systemic immunosuppression were excluded from the trial. Peripheral blood for TCR sequencing was collected from all dose cohorts at baseline, on cycle 4 day 1, and on cycle 7 day 1. The samples were taken from a phase I, first-in-human, multicenter, open-label dose-escalation trial of ivuxolimab. The trial enrolled adults with locally advanced or metastatic head and neck squamous cell, hepatocellular, melanoma or renal cell carcinoma. CD4+ and CD8+ T cells were sorted separately from peripheral blood before TCR sequencing. To sequence the TCRbeta CDR3 region, genomic DNA was isolated from the sorted cells. The immunoSEQ Assay was used for sequencing of TCRbeta CDR3 regions. TCRdb's version of the immuneACCESS table is confined to in-frame rearrangements and falls short of the full clone set. An unresolved V gene accounts for under half of the shortfall where checked; the remainder is of unknown origin. In all, the sample holds tens of thousands of clones, and just over 85% of those were seen once. 0.6% to 0.8% of the sample goes to the ten largest clones.

From cysteine to phenylalanine, the CDR3 is 13 amino acids long. Just CDR3 DNA is preserved here, 39 bases in frame from base 1. Taken from the germline V gene (reference sequence), the CDR1 and CDR2 loops are LNHDA and SQIVND. V and J are trimmed by 8 bases and 8 bases, and the gene matches miss 6 bases of the junction. To note about this clone: Its antigen remains unidentified. No much larger clonotype is one base removed from it; base qualities were not supplied.

Points the paper makes about the study in general: Antigen specificity was not determined for the clonally expanded peripheral T cells. Low levels of normalized T-cell clonal expansion were also seen in some patients who did not respond. After ivuxolimab, CD8+ T cells had more expanded clones than CD4+ T cells on average. At doses of 0.1 to 3.0 mg/kg, clonal expansion of both CD4+ and CD8+ T cells in blood was seen between baseline and week 6. In the 0.1-3.0 mg/kg groups, partial responders had among the lowest normalized peripheral clonal expansion, particularly in CD8+ T cells.

This clonotype was obtained from an adult with an advanced solid tumor such as melanoma, head and neck, liver or kidney cancer. The V and J segments used are TRBV19 and TRBJ2-1; 10 bases in between match TRBD1. This specimen consisted of CD4+ or CD8+ T cells sorted from blood, obtained in a trial of the OX40 agonist ivuxolimab. The DNA sequence reads TGTGCCAGTCTCCCGGGACAGGGGTATGAGCAGTTCTTC. The encoded protein is CASLPGQGYEQFF.